This T cell receptor beta chain was sequenced for a study of shared clonotypes between healthy human individuals. Study in general: A couple of women and a few men aged 18 to 49 made up the donors.

CD8 memory combined CD45RO+ cells with CCR7-negative CD45RA+ TemRA cells. Remarks on this clone: The antigen is undetermined.

Germline V CDR1 and CDR2: SGHRS, YFSETQ. The CDR3 contains 15 residues. The ends lost 5 bases at V and 5 bases at J; junction bases unmatched: 6. Measured with immunoSEQ multiplex PCR; TCRdb has only the in-frame clones, and not every one. This table holds about 96,000 clones, almost 70% found once. General study results and limits: It was the few donors that limited the genetic and exposure-history diversity represented.

Sequencing used memory CD8+ T cells sorted from blood. The subset: CD45RO+ cells pooled with CCR7-negative TemRA cells. The chain is built from TRBV5-1 and TRBJ2-3; 12 nucleotides match TRBD2. The receptor was derived from a man aged 25 to 40 in good health. CDR3 sequence (DNA): TGCGCCAGCAGGAAGACTAGCGGGAGCCGAGATACGCAGTATTTT. This sequence encodes CASRKTSGSRDTQYF.